Listed here are 31 T cell receptor beta chains from one sample, sequenced in a study of regulatory T cells in long-lasting Graves disease. Building of the TCR beta libraries involved iRepertoire HTBI primers and Arm-PCR of CDR3 regions. MiXCR, run by TCRdb on the multiplex PCR reads, gives a single entry per CDR3 protein. The table has 400,000 to 450,000 distinct CDR3 sequences, around 22% seen once. Time point described: persistent/refractory GD, antithyroid drugs over 5 years with positive TRAb. The TCR library was made from RNA that had been extracted from PBMCs in TRIzol. Sequenced here: peripheral blood mononuclear cells (PBMCs), sampled when the disease was refractory, from a patient treated with antithyroid drugs. Receptor source: a female donor with Graves disease.

This clonotype was seen ten or more times. The rearrangement joins TRBV28 to TRBJ1-1; D uncertain. The CDR3 covers 13 residues. Trimming cost V 5 bases and J 5 bases, with 12 bases left between them. Germline V gene data show CDR1 as MDHEN and CDR2 as SYDVKM. The CDR3 bases are TGTGCCAGCAGTACCCTCCCCAGGACTGAAGCTTTCTTT. Encoded protein: CASSTLPRTEAFF.

This clonotype has just a few counts. The chain is built from TRBV7-8 and TRBJ1-4, with TRBD1 matching 7 bases. This CDR3 contains 16 residues. The trim removed 5 bases at V and 8 bases at J, leaving 14 bases unmatched. Germline CDR1 reads SGHVS; CDR2 reads FQNEAQ. CDR3 coding DNA: TGTGCCAGCAGCCCGACCCGGGACAGACTTAGGGAAAAACTGTTTTTT. This translates into CASSPTRDRLREKLFF.

The J gene is TRBJ2-7, the V gene TRBV5-5, with D uncertain. This CDR3 spans 15 amino acids. The V end lost 0 bases, the J end lost 7 bases, and 17 bases lay between the germline ends. Germline V CDR1 and CDR2: SGHKS, YYEKEE (reference sequence). CDR3 in amino acids: CASSLGTIPWMEQYF. DNA of the CDR3: TGTGCCAGCAGCTTGGGAACCATCCCCTGGATGGAGCAGTACTTC. The full variable domain, rest sourced from reference TRBV5-5 and TRBJ2-7, is DAGVTQSPTHLIKTRGQQVTLRCSPISGHKSVSWYQQVLGQGPQFIFQYYEKEERGRGNFPDRFSARQFPNYSSELNVNALLLGDSALYLCASSLGTIPWMEQYFGPGTRLTVT.

Concerning this clonotype itself: The conserved final phenylalanine or tryptophan is absent from the CDR3, which likely points to a read error. The chain recombines TRBV18 with TRBJ2-7, with TRBD1 as a possible D gene (6 bases). V was pared by 2 bases and J by 5 bases, with 13 bases between. Looked up from germline, CDR1 is KGHSH and CDR2 is LQKENI. The CDR3 loop spans 14 amino acids. CDR3 protein: CASSPNGRGHEQYL. As DNA, the CDR3 is TGTGCCAGCTCACCAAATGGCAGGGGCCACGAGCAGTACCTC.

This clonotype was counted between two and nine times. CDR3 sequence: CASSLRGGTTEAFF. The CDR3 DNA reads as TGTGCCAGCAGTTTAAGGGGGGGAACAACTGAAGCTTTCTTT. The chain employs TRBV28 and TRBJ1-1; D may be TRBD1 (6 bases). The CDR3 is made up of 14 amino acids. Trimming shortened V by 2 bases and J by 5 bases, and 12 bases separated the two germline ends. The germline V gene has CDR1 MDHEN and CDR2 SYDVKM.

Many counts were recorded for this clonotype. The V and J genes are TRBV6-1 and TRBJ1-1; no definite D call. Per germline, CDR1 MNHNS and CDR2 SASEGT. CDR3 length: 13 residues. Trimming removed 6 bases at V and 6 bases at J, with 14 bases between. This CDR3 is CASRPTHLAEAFF. The CDR3 nucleotides are TGTGCCAGCAGACCCACTCATCTCGCTGAAGCTTTCTTT.

This clonotype was counted ten times or more. The J gene is TRBJ1-2, the V gene TRBV7-8; D is uncertain. V lost 4 bases and J lost 4, with 16 bases in between. The CDR3 totals 15 residues. Germline CDR1 and CDR2: SGHVS and FQNEAQ. The chain's CDR3 is CASSSRDTTSYGYTF. The CDR3 DNA reads TGTGCCAGCAGCTCCCGGGATACCACTAGCTATGGCTACACCTTC.

On this clonotype itself: A single base is all that separates this from a far larger clone, so a read error is likely. The chain recombines TRBV10-3 with TRBJ2-3; D uncertain. CDR1 is ENHRY and CDR2 is SYGVKD in the germline V gene. The CDR3 has 14 residues. V dropped 5 bases and J dropped 0 bases, with 9 bases sitting between them. This CDR3 reads CAISSPVSTDTQYF. CDR3 nucleotides: TGTGCCATCAGTTCCCCAGTGAGCACAGATACGCAGTATTTT.

This clonotype has a single count. Likely a read error: the CDR3 ends without its conserved phenylalanine or tryptophan. J is TRBJ1-4 and V is TRBV20-1; D gene ambiguous. The CDR3 is 12 residues long. Germline CDR1 is DFQATT and CDR2 is SNEGSKA (reference sequence). V shed 1 base and J shed 4 bases, with 4 bases lying between them. The CDR3 is CSARADNEKLFL. The CDR3, as DNA: TGCAGTGCTAGAGCGGATAATGAAAAACTGTTTCTT.

This clonotype was counted only a few times. The chain joins TRBV27 to TRBJ2-5, with 7 bases that match TRBD2. This CDR3 is built from 16 residues. The junction had 10 bases not matched to a gene; V was cut back by 5 bases and J by 1 base. CDR1 MNHEY and CDR2 SMNVEV come from the germline V gene (reference sequence). CDR3 nucleotide sequence: TGTGCCAGCAGTGGGGAGGCTAGCGGCCTCCAAGAGACCCAGTACTTC. Translated: CASSGEASGLQETQYF.

In this sample, this clonotype turned up a few times. The rearrangement joins TRBV28 to TRBJ2-1; TRBD1 matches at 8 bases. V lost 5 bases, J lost 7 bases, and 13 bases stayed unmatched. This CDR3 region has 16 residues. CDR1 and CDR2 from the germline V gene are MDHEN and SYDVKM. The CDR3 bases are TGTGCCAGCAGTCCGGGAGCAGGGGGCCGGTTGAATGAGCAGTTCTTC. It yields the protein CASSPGAGGRLNEQFF.

This clonotype has a handful of counts. The V gene is TRBV2, the J gene TRBJ2-1; TRBD1 or TRBD2 may be the D gene (6 bases each). The CDR3 loop spans 14 amino acids. Germline V gene data show CDR1 as SNHLY and CDR2 as FYNNEI. The V gene lost 6 bases and the J gene lost 1 base, with 10 bases spanning the gap. The CDR3 nucleotides are TGTGCCAGCAGCACAGGGAGGTCCTACAATGAGCAGTTCTTC. It codes for CASSTGRSYNEQFF.

This clonotype showed up just a few times. This chain joins TRBV20-1 and TRBJ2-4; D might be TRBD2 (5 bases). Germline lookup yields CDR1 DFQATT and CDR2 SNEGSKA (reference sequence). Trimming took off 0 bases at V and 1 base at J, with 13 bases between the two ends. The CDR3 totals 16 residues. The CDR3: CSARESGFGAKNIQYF. CDR3 in DNA: TGCAGTGCTAGAGAATCGGGGTTCGGGGCCAAAAACATTCAGTACTTC.

The chain combines TRBV6-1 with TRBJ1-1, with D unresolved. V gave up 7 bases and J gave up 5 bases, with 14 bases separating them. From germline, CDR1 is MNHNS and CDR2 SASEGT. The CDR3 runs to 13 residues. CDR3 in amino acids: CASTPKGRTEAFF. CDR3 DNA: TGTGCCAGCACCCCAAAGGGAAGGACTGAAGCTTTCTTT.

For this clonotype: This clone may be a read error of a much larger clone one base away. The CDR3 ends on some other residue instead of the conserved phenylalanine or tryptophan, so this is likely a read error. The chain links TRBV15 to TRBJ1-1; D is unclear. V was cut by 3 bases and J by 7 bases, with 9 bases left in between. The CDR3 is made up of 12 amino acids. CDR1 LNHNV and CDR2 YYDKDF come from the germline V gene (reference sequence). Here the CDR3 reads CATSSNRIEAFY. DNA of the CDR3: TGTGCCACCAGCAGTAACCGGATTGAAGCTTTCTAT.

This clonotype has ten or more counts. This sequence joins TRBV12-3 or TRBV12-4 and TRBJ1-1; 9 nucleotides align to TRBD1. The CDR3 is 16 residues long. Trimming took 0 bases from V and 5 from J; bases not matched to a gene: 7. CDR3 residues: CASSLAITGGRTEAFF. The CDR3 DNA follows: TGTGCCAGCAGTTTAGCGATAACAGGGGGCCGTACTGAAGCTTTCTTT.

This clonotype came up many times. J is TRBJ2-7 and V is TRBV7-2; TRBD2 is a possible D gene (6 bases). The CDR3 runs to 14 residues. Germline V gene sequence: CDR1 SGHTA, CDR2 FQGNSA. Trimming took off 6 bases at V and 2 bases at J, with 14 bases between the two ends. The chain's CDR3 is CASSLGGGTYEQYF. CDR3 coding DNA: TGTGCCAGCAGTTTGGGCGGAGGGACCTACGAGCAGTACTTC.

This chain joins TRBV5-6 and TRBJ1-5, with 9 bases aligning to TRBD1. Germline V gene data show CDR1 as SGHDT and CDR2 as YYEEEE. V shed 4 bases, J shed 4 bases, and the junction held 9 bases outside the gene matches. This CDR3 has 16 residues. The CDR3 bases are TGTGCCAGCAGCGCCATGGGAGGGACAGGGAATCAGCCCCAGCATTTT. It codes for CASSAMGGTGNQPQHF. Together with reference TRBV5-6 and TRBJ1-5, the CDR3 gives the full variable domain: DAGVTQSPTHLIKTRGQQVTLRCSPKSGHDTVSWYQQALGQGPQFIFQYYEEEERQRGNFPDRFSGHQFPNYSSELNVNALLLGDSALYLCASSAMGGTGNQPQHFGDGTRLSIL.

The genes are TRBV3-1 and TRBJ2-7; 12 bases map to TRBD2. The ends lost 4 bases at V and 5 bases at J; junction bases unmatched: 3. There are 14 residues in the CDR3. Per germline, CDR1 LGHDT and CDR2 YNNKEL (reference sequence). The CDR3 region has the DNA TGTGCCAGCAGCCTCACTAGCGGGAGGAACGAGCAGTACTTC. Its translation: CASSLTSGRNEQYF.

This clonotype was observed a handful of times. This chain uses TRBV20-1 with TRBJ2-4; D gene ambiguous. CDR1 DFQATT and CDR2 SNEGSKA come from the germline V gene (reference sequence). V dropped 5 bases and J dropped 3 bases, with 8 bases sitting between them. The CDR3 spans 12 residues. The CDR3 region is CSAQHHKNIQYF. The CDR3 nucleotides are TGCAGTGCTCAACACCACAAAAACATTCAGTACTTC.

For this clonotype: A single base separates this from a much larger clone, so it may be a read error. The genes are TRBV6-2 or TRBV6-3 and TRBJ2-7, with D possibly being TRBD1 (6 bases). Germline assignment: CDR1 MNHEY and CDR2 SVGEGT. With 2 bases removed from V and 2 bases from J, the gap between germline ends came to 10 bases. The CDR3 has 14 amino acids. The CDR3 sequence: CASSYGGSAYEQYF. Here the CDR3 DNA reads TGTGCCAGCAGTTACGGGGGCAGCGCCTACGAGCAGTACTTC.

The CDR3 nucleotides are TGTGCCAGCAGCATAAGCCAAGAGACCCAGTACTTC. Translated, it gives CASSISQETQYF. The rearrangement links TRBV19 to TRBJ2-5; no firm D call. This CDR3 spans 12 amino acids. Trimming left V 9 bases short and J 1 base short, with 9 bases between. CDR1 is LNHDA, CDR2 SQIVND, per germline (reference sequence).

The chain couples TRBV6-1 to TRBJ2-5; TRBD2 matches 11 bases. V was pared by 3 bases and J by 3 bases, with 12 bases of the junction left unmatched. The CDR3 sequence is 18 residues long. Germline-derived CDR1 and CDR2 are MNHNS and SASEGT. CDR3 nucleotide sequence: TGTGCCAGCAGTGAGAGCACTAGCGGGAGACCTCTAGAAGAGACCCAGTACTTC. Amino acids: CASSESTSGRPLEETQYF.

The V call is TRBV5-6, the J call TRBJ2-5; the match to TRBD1 covers 7 bases. CDR3 size: 17 residues. Germline V CDR1 and CDR2: SGHDT, YYEEEE. V was pared by 3 bases and J by 0 bases, with 11 bases of the junction left unmatched. CDR3 bases: TGTGCCAGCAGCTCGACCCTTCCCGGACAGGACCAAGAGACCCAGTACTTC. It codes for CASSSTLPGQDQETQYF.

CDR3 in amino acids: CASSWSQGRANEQYF. The CDR3 DNA reads as TGTGCCAGCAGCTGGAGCCAGGGGAGGGCCAACGAGCAGTACTTC. V and J are TRBV7-2 and TRBJ2-7; D is possibly TRBD2 (7 bases). Between the trimmed V and J ends, which lost 4 bases and 5 bases, there was a span of 18 bases. Germline V gene lookup returns CDR1 SGHTA and CDR2 FQGNSA. The CDR3 has 15 amino acids.

This clonotype was detected ten times or more. The chain employs TRBV12-3 or TRBV12-4 and TRBJ2-7, with no clear D. There are 11 residues in the CDR3. V was cut by 5 bases and J by 7 bases, with 9 bases left in between. In DNA form, the CDR3 reads TGTGCCAGCAGTAACCTTGGGGAGCAGTACTTC. Amino acid sequence: CASSNLGEQYF.

Many counts were recorded for this clonotype. The chain employs TRBV20-1 and TRBJ1-1, with 10 bases matching TRBD1. This CDR3 has 12 amino acids. Germline V gene data show CDR1 as DFQATT and CDR2 as SNEGSKA (reference sequence). V was clipped by 5 bases and J by 3 bases; unmatched bases: 0. CDR3 amino acids: CSAGQGDTEAFF. CDR3 DNA sequence: TGCAGTGCTGGACAGGGGGACACTGAAGCTTTCTTT.

This clonotype has more than one count but fewer than ten. This chain uses TRBV30 with TRBJ2-2; TRBD2 aligns across 8 bases. Germline values: CDR1 GTSNPN, CDR2 SVGIG (reference sequence). The ends lost 1 base at V and 5 bases at J; junction bases unmatched: 3. CDR3 length: 14 residues. In DNA form, the CDR3 reads TGTGCCTGGAGTGCGAGCGGGAGAACCGGGGAGCTGTTTTTT. It translates to CAWSASGRTGELFF.

This clonotype was observed many times. This chain's CDR3 is CASTRRAKNTEAFF. CDR3 coding DNA: TGTGCCAGCACTCGCCGGGCAAAGAACACTGAAGCTTTCTTT. The genes are TRBV28 and TRBJ1-1; D is unclear. The V gene lost 7 bases and the J gene lost 1 base, with 13 bases spanning the gap. The germline V gene encodes CDR1 MDHEN and CDR2 SYDVKM. The CDR3 sequence is 14 residues long.

This CDR3 is CASSGGDRGRIGTQYF. The CDR3 bases are TGTGCCAGCAGTGGCGGGGACAGGGGCAGGATCGGGACCCAGTACTTC. The V call is TRBV25-1, the J call TRBJ2-5; TRBD1 agrees at 10 bases. From germline, CDR1 is MGHDK and CDR2 SYGVNS. The J segment lost 7 bases and the V segment lost 4 bases, leaving 12 bases of the junction unmatched. There are 16 residues in the CDR3.

This clonotype has at least ten counts. This chain joins TRBV20-1 and TRBJ1-1, with 11 bases that match TRBD1. This CDR3 contains 13 residues. Germline values: CDR1 DFQATT, CDR2 SNEGSKA (reference sequence). CDR3 sequence (DNA): TGCAGCCCTAAAGGACAGGGGGCTGGGGAAGCTTTCTTT. Protein: CSPKGQGAGEAFF.